A selection of T cell receptor beta chains follows, all from one sample in a study of T-cell memory formation after mild COVID-19. TCRdb processed the 5' RACE reads anew with MiXCR; each CDR3 protein has one entry. The sample shows approximately 560,000 distinct CDR3 sequences, around 16% of them seen only once. Sequenced material: PBMCs or a T cell subset sorted from them (not recorded which). Every receptor here comes from an adult woman who had mild COVID-19 (a few samples of this study predate the infection). Cell type and time point are not known. Both conserved end residues are part of each CDR3. The order of the fields is D gene, V gene, clone size, J gene, CDR3 DNA, CDR3 protein. The D gene is left open where the match is weak. Only some rows state a clone size, as once, few, many or a class for expanded clones.

>TRBD1|TRBV5-1|few|TRBJ1-2
TGCGCCAGCAGACCTTTTCCCGGACAGGGTTACTATGGCTACACCTTC
CASRPFPGQGYYGYTF
>NA|TRBV13|NA|TRBJ2-7
TGTGCCAGCAGCGGTCGTCGGGGGTCCTACGAGAAGTACTTC
CASSGRRGSYEKYF
>NA|TRBV20-1|few|TRBJ2-1
TGCAGTGCTAGAGGATTGAGACTAGATACGGTCGATGAGCAGTTCTTC
CSARGLRLDTVDEQFF
>NA|TRBV7-9|few|TRBJ1-2
TGTGCCAGCAGCTTGTCAGGTGGTTCCTATGGCTACACCTTC
CASSLSGGSYGYTF
>NA|TRBV21-1|NA|TRBJ2-5
TGTGCCAGCAGCAAAGACAGAGTTCCAAATTGCCACGCCAAGTACTTC
CASSKDRVPNCHAKYF
>NA|TRBV6-2/TRBV6-3|NA|TRBJ2-7
TGTGCCACCTTAAAGACATCGGGGACCCACGAGCAGTACTTC
CATLKTSGTHEQYF
>TRBD2|TRBV3-1|few|TRBJ2-1
TGTGCCAGCAGCCAAGAGCGGGGGGCGCTCAACAATGAGCAGTTCTTC
CASSQERGALNNEQFF
>TRBD1|TRBV20-1|NA|TRBJ1-5
TGCAGTGCCGCAAGTGACAGGGCCCAGCCCCAGCATTTT
CSAASDRAQPQHF
>NA|TRBV7-9|NA|TRBJ1-5
TGTGCCAGCAGCTTAGGACAGTCCCAGCCCCAGCATTTT
CASSLGQSQPQHF
>NA|TRBV4-1|few|TRBJ1-2
TGCGCCAGCAGCGGGCAGATAGACTATGGCTACACCTTC
CASSGQIDYGYTF
>TRBD2|TRBV12-3/TRBV12-4|NA|TRBJ2-7
TGTGCCAGCGGGAGGGATATCGGCGAGCAGTACTTC
CASGRDIGEQYF
>NA|TRBV7-2|NA|TRBJ1-1
TGTGCCAGCAGCTTAGGGTATCTAATTACTGAAGCTTTCTTT
CASSLGYLITEAFF
>NA|TRBV10-3|few|TRBJ2-3
TGTGCCATCAGAAGGGACTCCCTCCTCCGGGATACGCAGTATTTT
CAIRRDSLLRDTQYF
>NA|TRBV12-3/TRBV12-4|many|TRBJ2-1
TGTGCCAGCAGTTTAGATCTTGGGAGACTAGGAAATGAGCAGTTCTTC
CASSLDLGRLGNEQFF
>NA|TRBV20-1|NA|TRBJ2-5
TGCAGTGCTAGAGACTGGGTAAACCAAGAGACCCAGTACTTC
CSARDWVNQETQYF
>TRBD1|TRBV4-1|few|TRBJ2-7
TGCGCCAGCAGCCAAGATAAGGTGACAGGGGTCTACGAGCAGTACTTC
CASSQDKVTGVYEQYF
>NA|TRBV6-2/TRBV6-3|NA|TRBJ2-1
TGTGCCAGCAGCTACAAGGGGCCGGATGAGCAGTTCTTC
CASSYKGPDEQFF
>NA|TRBV20-1|NA|TRBJ2-7
TGCAGTGCTCCGGGATGGTACGAGCAGTACTTC
CSAPGWYEQYF
>NA|TRBV9|many|TRBJ1-6
TGTGCCAGCAGCCCCCGGACGAGCCTAAATTCACCCCTCCACTTT
CASSPRTSLNSPLHF
>NA|TRBV9|NA|TRBJ1-3
TGTGCCAGCAGTGTGGACGGTCGAGAATGGAACACCATATATTTT
CASSVDGREWNTIYF